One sample yielded the 25 T cell receptor beta chains listed below, sequenced in a study of cytomegalovirus exposure and HLA in healthy donors. PCR was performed using 60 Vbeta and 13 Jbeta primers. Assay used: immunoSEQ multiplex PCR; TCRdb lists only in-frame clones, some missing. The specimen's table records 150,000 to 200,000 clones. What was sequenced was PBMCs. These receptor sequences come from a man aged 30 to 39 in good health and CMV-seronegative.

V is TRBV5-1 and J is TRBJ1-2; no reliable D call. CDR1 and CDR2 (germline): SGHRS, YFSETQ. The CDR3 has 14 residues. With 4 bases removed from V and 5 bases from J, the gap between germline ends came to 15 bases. This CDR3 is CASSDGGPSYGYTF. CDR3 coding DNA: TGCGCCAGCAGCGACGGAGGACCCTCGTATGGCTACACCTTC.

CDR3 residues: CASSFIFSGNTIYF. The CDR3 DNA is TGTGCCAGCAGTTTTATTTTCTCTGGAAACACCATATATTTT. The chain combines TRBV6-6 with TRBJ1-3; D is unresolved. CDR1 is MNHNY and CDR2 is SVGAGI in the germline V gene (reference sequence). CDR3 length: 14 amino acids. Trimming removed 4 bases from V and 0 bases from J, with 7 bases in between.

The J gene is TRBJ2-5, the V gene TRBV5-1, with D possibly being TRBD1 (6 bases). There are 15 residues in the CDR3. CDR1 is SGHRS, CDR2 YFSETQ, per germline. The ends were cut back, 1 base at V and 2 bases at J, with 12 bases in the middle. CDR3 coding DNA: TGCGCCAGCAGCTTGACAGGGACGGCTCAAGAGACCCAGTACTTC. Residues: CASSLTGTAQETQYF.

The J gene is TRBJ2-1, the V gene TRBV27; 9 bases align to TRBD1. This CDR3 is built from 15 residues. Per the germline V gene, CDR1 is MNHEY and CDR2 is SMNVEV (reference sequence). J gave up 6 bases and V 6 bases, and 9 bases lay outside the gene matches. The CDR3 spells CASSPGTGTPNEQFF. In nucleotides, the CDR3 is TGTGCCAGCAGCCCCGGGACAGGGACCCCCAATGAGCAGTTCTTC.

The chain has TRBV9 and TRBJ1-2; 11 nucleotides align to TRBD1. J gave up 6 bases and V 5 bases, and 12 bases lay outside the gene matches. CDR1 and CDR2 (germline): SGDLS, YYNGEE. This CDR3 region has 16 residues. The CDR3 DNA follows: TGTGCCAGCAGTTCTGGATCGCCGGGACAGGGGGATGGCTACACCTTC. The encoded protein is CASSSGSPGQGDGYTF.

This chain joins TRBV27 and TRBJ1-5; D possibly corresponds to TRBD1 (6 bases). This CDR3 is 13 amino acids long. Germline values: CDR1 MNHEY, CDR2 SMNVEV (reference sequence). V was cut by 5 bases and J by 7 bases, with 12 bases left in between. The CDR3 region is CASSPTGTQPQHF. The CDR3 coding sequence is TGTGCCAGCAGTCCCACAGGGACCCAGCCCCAGCATTTT.

CDR3 amino acids: CASSLEGADTQYF. The CDR3 nucleotides read TGTGCCAGCAGCTTAGAGGGGGCAGATACGCAGTATTTT. This chain joins TRBV7-6 and TRBJ2-3; possibly TRBD1 for D (6 bases). The CDR3 runs 13 residues. V lost 1 base, J lost 4 bases, and 6 bases lay in between. Germline V gene lookup returns CDR1 SGHVS and CDR2 FNYEAQ.

The V and J genes are TRBV18 and TRBJ1-5; TRBD1 might be the D (5 bases). Germline lookup yields CDR1 KGHSH and CDR2 LQKENI. The V and J ends lost 6 bases and 4 bases respectively, with 16 bases between them. The length of the CDR3 is 15 residues. This CDR3 is CASSTLAGRNQPQHF. The CDR3 nucleotides read TGTGCCAGCTCTACCTTGGCAGGGAGGAATCAGCCCCAGCATTTT.

The chain employs TRBV11-3 and TRBJ2-1, with D perhaps matching TRBD2 (5 bases). The CDR3 loop spans 15 amino acids. Per the germline V gene, CDR1 is SGHNT and CDR2 is YENEEA. V gave up 0 bases and J gave up 5 bases, with 11 bases separating them. The CDR3 is CASSLDSGVNNEQFF. Written as DNA, the CDR3 is TGTGCCAGCAGCTTAGACAGCGGCGTCAACAATGAGCAGTTCTTC.

The chain carries TRBV7-3 and TRBJ2-1; TRBD2 agrees at 12 bases. The germline V gene has CDR1 SGHTA and CDR2 FQGTGA. This CDR3 has 16 amino acids. V dropped 5 bases and J dropped 12; count of bases not matched to a gene: 14. CDR3 in DNA: TGTGCCAGCAGCCTCAGGACTAGCGGGACGGGGTATAGGCAGTTCTTC. This sequence encodes CASSLRTSGTGYRQFF.

The V call is TRBV4-3, the J call TRBJ1-6, with 8 bases lining up with TRBD1. This CDR3 region has 16 residues. From germline, CDR1 is LGHNA and CDR2 YSLEER. V lost 0 bases, J lost 7 bases, and 5 bases stayed unmatched. The CDR3, as DNA: TGCGCCAGCAGCCAAGATTTCGCAGGGGGCAATTCACCCCTCCACTTT. Encoded protein: CASSQDFAGGNSPLHF.

The V call is TRBV11-3, the J call TRBJ1-5, with TRBD1 as a possible D gene (6 bases). Germline V gives CDR1 SGHNT, CDR2 YENEEA. The CDR3 runs 14 residues. V was shortened by 5 bases and J by 4 bases, with 12 bases between the two germline ends. CDR3 nucleotide sequence: TGTGCCAGCAGCCCACAGGGTTGGAATCAGCCCCAGCATTTT. Protein sequence: CASSPQGWNQPQHF. The whole variable domain, filled in from reference TRBV11-3 and TRBJ1-5, reads EAGVVQSPRYKIIEKKQPVAFWCNPISGHNTLYWYLQNLGQGPELLIRYENEEAVDDSQLPKDRFSAERLKGVDSTLKIQPAELGDSAVYLCASSPQGWNQPQHFGDGTRLSIL.

The V gene is TRBV10-1, the J gene TRBJ1-2; D possibly corresponds to TRBD1 (5 bases). The CDR3 consists of 13 residues. The ends were cut back, 2 bases at V and 5 bases at J, with 9 bases in the middle. The germline gives CDR1 WNHNN, CDR2 SYGVQD (reference sequence). The CDR3 is CASSEGTLYGYTF. CDR3 in DNA: TGCGCCAGCAGTGAGGGGACTCTTTATGGCTACACCTTC.

The V gene is TRBV9, the J gene TRBJ2-3, with 7 positions matching TRBD2. The CDR3 spans 14 residues. The V gene end was trimmed by 7 bases and the J gene end by 7 bases; junction bases not matched to a gene: 12. CDR1 is SGDLS and CDR2 is YYNGEE in the germline V gene. Here the CDR3 DNA reads TGTGCCAGCCCCCGGGCGGGAGTACCGAATACGCAGTATTTT. Protein: CASPRAGVPNTQYF.

The CDR3 loop is CASSFGETQYF. The CDR3 DNA follows: TGCGCCAGCAGCTTCGGGGAGACCCAGTACTTC. V gene TRBV5-1 combines with J gene TRBJ2-5; D remains ambiguous. There are 11 residues in the CDR3. The V end lost 2 bases, the J end lost 5 bases, and 4 bases lay between the germline ends. Germline V gene lookup returns CDR1 SGHRS and CDR2 YFSETQ.

The CDR3 region has the DNA TGTGCCAGCAGCTTAGTAGGGGCCGGCTACACCTTC. Encoded protein: CASSLVGAGYTF. The chain recombines TRBV7-2 with TRBJ1-2; tentatively, D is TRBD1 (5 bases). The CDR3 loop spans 12 amino acids. V was clipped by 1 base and J by 8 bases, with 8 bases between them. Germline loops: CDR1 SGHTA, CDR2 FQGNSA.

This chain uses TRBV5-1 with TRBJ2-5, with D tentatively TRBD1 (5 bases). V gave up 4 bases and J gave up 1 base, with 8 bases separating them. The germline V gene has CDR1 SGHRS and CDR2 YFSETQ. This CDR3 is built from 13 residues. CDR3 region: CASSVRVQETQYF. Here the CDR3 DNA reads TGCGCCAGCAGCGTCAGGGTCCAAGAGACCCAGTACTTC.

The chain links TRBV15 to TRBJ1-1, with TRBD1 matching over 12 bases. CDR1 LNHNV and CDR2 YYDKDF come from the germline V gene (reference sequence). Trimming took 0 bases from V and 1 from J; bases not matched to a gene: 6. CDR3 length equals 18 residues. The CDR3, as DNA: TGTGCCACCAGCAGAGAGGGGCTGGGACAGGGGGCGAACACTGAAGCTTTCTTT. Translation: CATSREGLGQGANTEAFF.

V and J are TRBV28 and TRBJ2-5; TRBD2 agrees at 12 bases. Germline V gives CDR1 MDHEN, CDR2 SYDVKM. CDR3 length: 15 residues. V trimming: 7 bases; J trimming: 2 bases; junction bases outside the gene matches: 5. The DNA for the CDR3 is TGTGCCAGCATGACTAGCGGGAGTCAGCAAGAGACCCAGTACTTC. Amino acid sequence: CASMTSGSQQETQYF.

This chain connects TRBV28 to TRBJ1-1; 7 nucleotides line up with TRBD1. The CDR3 spans 14 residues. V gave up 6 bases and J gave up 1 base; unmatched junction bases: 5. The germline V gene has CDR1 MDHEN and CDR2 SYDVKM. The CDR3 DNA sequence: TGTGCCAGCAGAGACAGGGCACGGAACACTGAAGCTTTCTTT. It codes for CASRDRARNTEAFF.

The rearrangement links TRBV4-1 to TRBJ1-2; D perhaps matches TRBD1 (5 bases). The germline V gene has CDR1 MGHRA and CDR2 YSYEKL. The germline V and J ends were trimmed by 4 bases and 13 bases, with 25 bases remaining between them. This CDR3 has 15 amino acids. CDR3 nucleotides: TGCGCCAGCAGCCGGGGCCAGGGAGTGGTCGGGAGCTGCACCTTC. Translated: CASSRGQGVVGSCTF.

The V and J genes are TRBV27 and TRBJ2-7; the match to TRBD2 covers 12 bases. The CDR3 is 15 amino acids. Germline CDR1 reads MNHEY; CDR2 reads SMNVEV (reference sequence). Trimming took 5 bases from V and 2 from J; bases not matched to a gene: 4. The CDR3: CASSLSSGRAYEQYF. In DNA form, the CDR3 reads TGTGCCAGCAGTCTTTCTAGCGGGAGGGCCTACGAGCAGTACTTC.

This rearrangement joins TRBV5-1 to TRBJ1-3; TRBD1 is a possible D gene (5 bases). This CDR3 has 16 residues. The V and J ends lost 0 bases and 2 bases respectively, with 12 bases between them. From germline, CDR1 is SGHRS and CDR2 YFSETQ. The CDR3 here is CASSLAEGATGNTIYF. The CDR3 nucleotides are TGCGCCAGCAGCTTGGCCGAAGGGGCTACTGGAAACACCATATATTTT. Filled out from reference TRBV5-1 and TRBJ1-3, the complete variable domain reads KAGVTQTPRYLIKTRGQQVTLSCSPISGHRSVSWYQQTPGQGLQFLFEYFSETQRNKGNFPGRFSGRQFSNSRSEMNVSTLELGDSALYLCASSLAEGATGNTIYFGEGSWLTVV.

The chain links TRBV19 to TRBJ2-1; 13 bases are shared with TRBD2. V lost 5 bases, J lost 9 bases, and 4 bases stayed unmatched. Germline CDR1 reads LNHDA; CDR2 reads SQIVND (reference sequence). This CDR3 is 14 amino acids long. Here the CDR3 DNA reads TGTGCCAGTAGTTCCGGACTAGCGGGAGCTGAGCAGTTCTTC. Its protein product is CASSSGLAGAEQFF.

The rearrangement joins TRBV28 to TRBJ2-7; tentative D call: TRBD2 (5 bases). V dropped 5 bases and J dropped 2 bases, with 10 bases sitting between them. Germline V gene data show CDR1 as MDHEN and CDR2 as SYDVKM. CDR3 length equals 13 residues. CDR3 residues: CASSKSGPYEQYF. The CDR3 DNA reads TGTGCCAGCAGTAAAAGCGGACCCTACGAGCAGTACTTC.